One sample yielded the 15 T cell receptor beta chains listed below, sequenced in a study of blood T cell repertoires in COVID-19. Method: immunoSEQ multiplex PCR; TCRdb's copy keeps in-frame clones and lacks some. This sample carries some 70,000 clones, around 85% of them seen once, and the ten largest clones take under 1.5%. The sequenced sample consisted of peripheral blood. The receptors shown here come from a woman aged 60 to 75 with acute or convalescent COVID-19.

CDR3 in DNA: TGTGCCAGCAGCCAAGATTTTGCGGGGGTGAGGTGCGAGCAGTACTTC. It translates to CASSQDFAGVRCEQYF. The genes are TRBV4-2 and TRBJ2-7, with 7 bases aligning to TRBD2. With 0 bases clipped from V and 6 bases from J, the junction kept 11 bases outside the gene matches. The length of the CDR3 is 16 residues. Germline lookup yields CDR1 LGHNA and CDR2 YNFKEQ.

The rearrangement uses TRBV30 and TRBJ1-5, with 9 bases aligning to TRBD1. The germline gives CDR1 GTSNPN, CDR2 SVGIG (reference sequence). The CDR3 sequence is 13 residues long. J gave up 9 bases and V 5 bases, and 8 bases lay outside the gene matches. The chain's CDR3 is CAWGGTGSMPQHF. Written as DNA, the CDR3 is TGTGCCTGGGGCGGGACAGGGAGTATGCCCCAGCATTTT.

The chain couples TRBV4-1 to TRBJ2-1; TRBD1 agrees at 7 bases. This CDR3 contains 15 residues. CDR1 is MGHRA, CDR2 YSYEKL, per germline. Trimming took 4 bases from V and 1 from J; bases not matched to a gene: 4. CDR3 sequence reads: CASSPVQGSYNEQFF. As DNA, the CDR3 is TGCGCCAGCAGCCCTGTACAGGGGTCCTACAATGAGCAGTTCTTC.

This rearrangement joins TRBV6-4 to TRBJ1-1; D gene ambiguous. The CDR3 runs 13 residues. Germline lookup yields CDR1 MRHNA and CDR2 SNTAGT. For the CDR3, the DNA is TGTGCAACAGCGCGAGAGGGATACACTGAAGCTTTCTTT. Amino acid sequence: CATAREGYTEAFF.

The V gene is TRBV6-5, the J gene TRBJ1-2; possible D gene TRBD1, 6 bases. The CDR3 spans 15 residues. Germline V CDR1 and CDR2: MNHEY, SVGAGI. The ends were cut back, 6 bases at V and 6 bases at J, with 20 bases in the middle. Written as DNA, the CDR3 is TGTGCCAGCAGGACGAAACAGGGAGGGGCTAATGGCTACACCTTC. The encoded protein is CASRTKQGGANGYTF.

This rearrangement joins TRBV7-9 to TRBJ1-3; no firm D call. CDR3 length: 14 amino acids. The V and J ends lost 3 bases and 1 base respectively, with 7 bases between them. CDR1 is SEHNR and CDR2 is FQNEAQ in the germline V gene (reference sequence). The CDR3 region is CASSFEGSGNTIYF. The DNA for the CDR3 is TGTGCCAGCAGCTTTGAGGGATCTGGAAACACCATATATTTT.

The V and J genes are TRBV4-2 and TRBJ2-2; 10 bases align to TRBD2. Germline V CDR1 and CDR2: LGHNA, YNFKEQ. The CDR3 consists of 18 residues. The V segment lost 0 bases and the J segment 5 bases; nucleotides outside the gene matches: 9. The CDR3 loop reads CASSQEALAGDGTGELFF. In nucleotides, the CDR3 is TGTGCCAGCAGCCAAGAGGCGCTAGCGGGAGACGGGACCGGGGAGCTGTTTTTT.

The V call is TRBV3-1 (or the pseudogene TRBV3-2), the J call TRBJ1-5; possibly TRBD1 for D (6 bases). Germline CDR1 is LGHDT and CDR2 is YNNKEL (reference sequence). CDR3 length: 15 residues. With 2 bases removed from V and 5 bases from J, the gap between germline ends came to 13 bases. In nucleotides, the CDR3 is TGTGCCAGCAGCCAACACGGGACACTCGATCAGCCCCAGCATTTT. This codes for CASSQHGTLDQPQHF.

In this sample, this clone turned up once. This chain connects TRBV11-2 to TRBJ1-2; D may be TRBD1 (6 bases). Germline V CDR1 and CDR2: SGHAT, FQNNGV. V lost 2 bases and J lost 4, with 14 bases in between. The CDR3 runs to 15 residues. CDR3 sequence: CASSLSRGRGYGYTF. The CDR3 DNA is TGTGCCAGCAGCTTAAGCAGGGGACGAGGCTATGGCTACACCTTC.

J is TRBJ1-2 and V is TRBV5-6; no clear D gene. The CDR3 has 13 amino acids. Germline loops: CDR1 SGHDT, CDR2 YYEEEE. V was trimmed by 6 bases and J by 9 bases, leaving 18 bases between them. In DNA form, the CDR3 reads TGTGCCAGCACTAGTTGGGAGGGCCGAAGCTACACCTTC. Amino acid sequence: CASTSWEGRSYTF. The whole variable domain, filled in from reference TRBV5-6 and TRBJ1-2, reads DAGVTQSPTHLIKTRGQQVTLRCSPKSGHDTVSWYQQALGQGPQFIFQYYEEEERQRGNFPDRFSGHQFPNYSSELNVNALLLGDSALYLCASTSWEGRSYTFGSGTRLTVV.

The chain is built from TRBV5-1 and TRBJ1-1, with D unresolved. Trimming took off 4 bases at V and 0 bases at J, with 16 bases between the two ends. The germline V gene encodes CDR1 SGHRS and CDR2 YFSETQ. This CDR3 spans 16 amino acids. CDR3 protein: CASSPEGSRLNTEAFF. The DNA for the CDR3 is TGCGCCAGCAGCCCTGAGGGTTCTCGACTGAACACTGAAGCTTTCTTT.

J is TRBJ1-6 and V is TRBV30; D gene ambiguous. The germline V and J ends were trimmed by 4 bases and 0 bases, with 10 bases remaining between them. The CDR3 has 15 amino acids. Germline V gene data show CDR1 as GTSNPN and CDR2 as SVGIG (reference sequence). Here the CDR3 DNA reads TGTGCCTGGACCACCGTCGGCTCCTATAATTCACCCCTCCACTTT. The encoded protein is CAWTTVGSYNSPLHF.

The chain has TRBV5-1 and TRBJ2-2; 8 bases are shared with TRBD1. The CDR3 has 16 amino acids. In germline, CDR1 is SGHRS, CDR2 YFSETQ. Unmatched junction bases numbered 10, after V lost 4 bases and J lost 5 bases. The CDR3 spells CASSRMGQGATGELFF. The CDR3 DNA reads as TGCGCCAGCAGCCGGATGGGGCAGGGGGCTACCGGGGAGCTGTTTTTT.

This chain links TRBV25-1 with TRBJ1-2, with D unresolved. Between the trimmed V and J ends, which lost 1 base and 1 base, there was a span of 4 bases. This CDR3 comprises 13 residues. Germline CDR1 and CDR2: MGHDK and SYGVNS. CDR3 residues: CASSESNNYGYTF. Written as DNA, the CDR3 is TGTGCCAGCAGTGAATCCAATAACTATGGCTACACCTTC.

The CDR3 here is CATSDPRGGEQYF. The CDR3 DNA reads as TGTGCCACCAGTGACCCGAGGGGGGGCGAGCAGTACTTC. The chain is built from TRBV24-1 and TRBJ2-7, with D maybe TRBD2 (7 bases). The CDR3 totals 13 residues. Germline V gene sequence: CDR1 KGHDR, CDR2 SFDVKD. V lost 4 bases, J lost 6 bases, and 12 bases lay in between.